Listed below are T cell receptor beta chains from one sample, sequenced in a study of identical twins. TCRdb re-called the 5' RACE reads with MiXCR, one entry per CDR3 protein. The table has about 720,000 distinct CDR3 sequences, 18% seen once. This same sample was also part of a study on T cells expressing NK-cell markers.

The sample consisted of PBMCs. All receptors come from a woman under 30 in good health. Each CDR3 is given with its conserved first and last residue. The order of the fields is D gene, V gene, J gene, clone size, CDR3 protein, CDR3 DNA. D genes are given only for firm matches. Clone sizes are given selectively: once, few, many, or a class where the clone is expanded.

D: .; V: TRBV7-2; J: TRBJ2-1; size: .; CDR3: CASRSGGRDEQFF; DNA: TGTGCCAGCAGATCTGGTGGGAGAGATGAGCAGTTCTTC
D: .; V: TRBV5-6; J: TRBJ2-5; size: .; CDR3: CASSLSTLETQYF; DNA: TGTGCCAGCAGCTTGTCTACTTTGGAGACCCAGTACTTC
D: TRBD2; V: TRBV7-7; J: TRBJ2-1; size: .; CDR3: CASSSGLAKNNEQFF; DNA: TGTGCCAGCAGCTCCGGACTAGCGAAAAACAATGAGCAGTTCTTC
D: .; V: TRBV12-3/TRBV12-4; J: TRBJ1-5; size: .; CDR3: CASNRGDSNQPQHF; DNA: TGTGCCAGCAACCGAGGGGATAGCAATCAGCCCCAGCATTTT
D: TRBD2; V: TRBV9; J: TRBJ2-1; size: .; CDR3: CASSVATSGSSPYNEQFF; DNA: TGTGCCAGCAGCGTAGCGACTAGCGGGAGCAGTCCCTACAATGAGCAGTTCTTC
D: TRBD2; V: TRBV9; J: TRBJ2-6; size: few; CDR3: CASSVRLAGGYGANVLTF; DNA: TGTGCCAGCAGCGTGAGACTAGCGGGAGGATATGGGGCCAACGTCCTGACTTTC
D: .; V: TRBV7-2; J: TRBJ2-7; size: once; CDR3: CASREVAGEQYF; DNA: TGTGCCAGCAGGGAAGTGGCCGGCGAGCAGTACTTC
D: .; V: TRBV18; J: TRBJ2-5; size: few; CDR3: CASSPPAGQETQYF; DNA: TGTGCCAGCTCACCACCGGCGGGCCAAGAGACCCAGTACTTC
D: TRBD2; V: TRBV6-1; J: TRBJ2-5; size: .; CDR3: CASRAGLAGWETQYF; DNA: TGTGCCAGCAGAGCTGGACTAGCGGGGTGGGAGACCCAGTACTTC
D: .; V: TRBV5-1; J: TRBJ2-7; size: many; CDR3: CASSFSRADPGIYEQYF; DNA: TGCGCCAGCAGCTTCAGTCGGGCGGACCCAGGAATCTACGAGCAGTACTTC
D: TRBD2; V: TRBV29-1; J: TRBJ2-7; size: few; CDR3: CSVPGLASEQYF; DNA: TGCAGCGTTCCGGGACTAGCGAGTGAGCAGTACTTC
D: TRBD2; V: TRBV4-3; J: TRBJ2-3; size: .; CDR3: CASSQVVAGGPADTQYF; DNA: TGCGCCAGCAGCCAAGTGGTGGCGGGAGGGCCGGCAGATACGCAGTATTTT
D: .; V: TRBV5-1; J: TRBJ1-2; size: .; CDR3: CASSLDPSLGQVEGYTF; DNA: TGCGCCAGCAGCTTGGACCCAAGTCTTGGGCAGGTTGAAGGCTACACCTTC
D: .; V: TRBV12-3/TRBV12-4; J: TRBJ2-3; size: .; CDR3: CASIPGRLLTDTQYF; DNA: TGTGCCAGCATTCCGGGGAGACTTCTCACAGATACGCAGTATTTT
D: TRBD1; V: TRBV7-9; J: TRBJ1-1; size: few; CDR3: CASSSPLQQGQAFF; DNA: TGTGCCAGCAGCTCTCCCCTCCAACAGGGGCAGGCTTTCTTT
D: TRBD2; V: TRBV10-1; J: TRBJ2-1; size: .; CDR3: CASSEAASGDNEQFF; DNA: TGCGCCAGCAGTGAGGCTGCTAGCGGGGACAATGAGCAGTTCTTC
D: TRBD1; V: TRBV5-1; J: TRBJ1-6; size: .; CDR3: CASSLFGDRQGSNSPLHF; DNA: TGCGCCAGCAGCTTGTTCGGGGACAGGCAAGGAAGTAATTCACCCCTCCACTTT
D: .; V: TRBV4-3; J: TRBJ2-2; size: .; CDR3: CASSQVMRDEGPGELFF; DNA: TGCGCCAGCAGCCAAGTTATGAGGGATGAAGGGCCCGGGGAGCTGTTTTTT
D: TRBD2; V: TRBV20-1; J: TRBJ2-1; size: few; CDR3: CSARDWLAGDEQFF; DNA: TGCAGTGCTAGAGATTGGCTAGCGGGAGATGAGCAGTTCTTC
D: .; V: TRBV7-9; J: TRBJ2-7; size: few; CDR3: CASSLASDRNYEQYF; DNA: TGTGCCAGCAGCTTAGCCAGTGACAGAAACTACGAGCAGTACTTC
D: .; V: TRBV5-1; J: TRBJ2-6; size: .; CDR3: CASGPGEINVLTF; DNA: TGCGCCAGCGGGCCAGGGGAAATCAACGTCCTGACTTTC
D: TRBD2; V: TRBV18; J: TRBJ2-7; size: .; CDR3: CASTTSSGEQYF; DNA: TGTGCCAGCACCACGTCTAGCGGCGAGCAGTACTTC
D: .; V: TRBV6-5; J: TRBJ2-5; size: .; CDR3: CASSYSPGLHDLQTQYF; DNA: TGTGCCAGCAGTTATAGCCCGGGACTGCACGACTTGCAGACCCAGTACTTC
D: .; V: TRBV20-1; J: TRBJ2-5; size: .; CDR3: CSASSSTKETQYF; DNA: TGCAGTGCTAGTTCTAGCACCAAAGAGACCCAGTACTTC
D: .; V: TRBV7-9; J: TRBJ1-4; size: few; CDR3: CASSSDSSNEKLFF; DNA: TGTGCCAGCAGCTCTGACAGTTCTAATGAAAAACTGTTTTTT
D: TRBD1; V: TRBV5-5; J: TRBJ1-2; size: few; CDR3: CASSSYLPGQFLQGTF; DNA: TGTGCCAGCAGCTCGTATTTGCCGGGACAGTTTTTGCAGGGCACCTTC